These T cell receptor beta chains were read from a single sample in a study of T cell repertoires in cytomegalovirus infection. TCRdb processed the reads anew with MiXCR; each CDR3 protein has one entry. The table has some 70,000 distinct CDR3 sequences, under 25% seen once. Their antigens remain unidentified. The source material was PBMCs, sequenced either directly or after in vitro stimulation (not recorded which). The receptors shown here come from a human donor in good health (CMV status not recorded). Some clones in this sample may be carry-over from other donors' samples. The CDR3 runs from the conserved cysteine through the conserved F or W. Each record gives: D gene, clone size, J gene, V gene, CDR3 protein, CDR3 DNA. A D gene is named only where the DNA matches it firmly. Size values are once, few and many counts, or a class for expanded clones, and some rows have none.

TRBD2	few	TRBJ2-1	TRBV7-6	CASSLLAGVLSYNEQFF	TGTGCCAGCAGCTTACTAGCGGGAGTTCTCTCCTACAATGAGCAGTTCTTC
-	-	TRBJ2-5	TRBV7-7	CASSSIAQETQYF	TGTGCTAGCAGCTCCATAGCCCAAGAGACCCAGTACTTC
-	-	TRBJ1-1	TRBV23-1	CASSQSSRGALNTEAFF	TGCGCCAGCAGTCAATCATCTCGGGGGGCTTTGAACACTGAAGCTTTCTTT
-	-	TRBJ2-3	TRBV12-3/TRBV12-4	CASKPDGGPSIDTQYF	TGTGCCAGCAAACCCGACGGGGGCCCTAGCATAGATACGCAGTATTTT
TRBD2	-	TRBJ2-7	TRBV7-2	CASSFQRDSYEQYF	TGTGCCAGCAGCTTTCAGCGGGACTCCTACGAGCAGTACTTC
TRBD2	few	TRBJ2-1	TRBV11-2	CASSTIKSGTSGSKFF	TGTGCCAGCAGCACGATCAAGTCCGGGACTAGCGGGAGTAAGTTCTTC
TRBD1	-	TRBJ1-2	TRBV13	CASSALPQGAYGYTF	TGTGCCAGCAGCGCCTTACCCCAGGGGGCCTATGGCTACACCTTC
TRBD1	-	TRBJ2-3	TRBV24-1	CATSGGGGQGSTDTQYF	TGTGCCACCAGTGGAGGAGGGGGACAGGGGTCTACAGATACGCAGTATTTT
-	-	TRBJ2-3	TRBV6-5	CASSHTTARGTPTNTQYF	TGTGCCAGCAGTCACACAACGGCCCGGGGGACCCCCACGAATACGCAGTATTTT
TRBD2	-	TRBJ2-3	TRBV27	CASSSISGVTSTDTQYF	TGTGCCAGCAGTTCCATTAGCGGGGTGACTAGCACAGATACGCAGTATTTT
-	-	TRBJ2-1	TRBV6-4	CASSLAGWGNEQFF	TGTGCCAGCAGCTTGGCGGGGTGGGGCAATGAGCAGTTCTTC